Each of the 29 T cell receptor beta chains below was sequenced from the same sample in a study of long-term antiretroviral therapy in people with HIV. Sequencing used immunoSEQ v3.0 at survey level. The data were produced by immunoSEQ multiplex PCR, yet TCRdb's version contains in-frame clones alone and is incomplete. The data show roughly 30,000 clones, with around 80% seen just once and approximately 10% held by the top ten. The sequences come from unsorted PBMCs, collected 2.7 to 2.8 years after starting antiretroviral therapy. The receptors were gathered from a man aged 30 to 39 with HIV.

The chain carries TRBV2 and TRBJ2-5; TRBD1 matches at 9 bases. The CDR3 covers 15 residues. Germline trimming cut 5 bases from V and 5 bases from J; bases unmatched to any gene: 9. Per germline, CDR1 SNHLY and CDR2 FYNNEI. CDR3: CASSLGQGRVETQYF. The CDR3 coding sequence is TGTGCCAGCAGTCTCGGACAGGGGCGGGTGGAGACCCAGTACTTC.

The rearrangement uses TRBV5-1 and TRBJ1-4; D may be TRBD1 (5 bases). Trimming shortened V by 4 bases and J by 8 bases, and 18 bases separated the two germline ends. CDR3 length equals 15 residues. Germline CDR1 reads SGHRS; CDR2 reads YFSETQ. The CDR3 bases are TGCGCCAGCAGCCTGGGGGAGGTCTTCGGAGAAAAACTGTTTTTT. Translating it yields CASSLGEVFGEKLFF.

The chain employs TRBV14 and TRBJ1-3; the D is unclear. The CDR3 runs 14 residues. Trimming removed 4 bases at V and 2 bases at J, with 9 bases between. Germline-derived CDR1 and CDR2 are SGHDN and FVKESK. The chain's CDR3 is CASSLETTGNTIYF. In nucleotides, the CDR3 is TGTGCCAGCAGCCTTGAAACCACTGGAAACACCATATATTTT.

This clone was picked up one time. J is TRBJ2-7 and V is TRBV4-1; D unclear. The CDR3 length is 13 residues. Germline CDR1 and CDR2: MGHRA and YSYEKL. V dropped 1 base and J dropped 4 bases, with 8 bases sitting between them. This CDR3 is CASSQGANYEQYF. CDR3 bases: TGCGCCAGCAGCCAAGGGGCGAATTACGAGCAGTACTTC.

This chain joins TRBV7-9 and TRBJ2-2; unclear D gene. In germline, CDR1 is SEHNR, CDR2 FQNEAQ (reference sequence). The CDR3 is 16 residues long. Trimming shortened V by 5 bases and J by 3 bases, and 16 bases separated the two germline ends. The CDR3 sequence is CASSLKSSEDTGELFF. In DNA, the CDR3 is TGTGCCAGCAGCCTCAAGAGTTCAGAGGACACCGGGGAGCTGTTTTTT. The full variable domain, in which reference TRBV7-9 and TRBJ2-2 provide the parts outside the CDR3, is DTGVSQNPRHKITKRGQNVTFRCDPISEHNRLYWYRQTLGQGPEFLTYFQNEAQLEKSRLLSDRFSAERPKGSFSTLEIQRTEQGDSAMYLCASSLKSSEDTGELFFGEGSRLTVL.

The chain links TRBV5-4 to TRBJ1-2; maybe TRBD1 (5 bases). The germline V gene encodes CDR1 SGHNT and CDR2 YYREEE (reference sequence). The length of the CDR3 is 13 residues. The V end lost 4 bases, the J end lost 6 bases, and 13 bases lay between the germline ends. The CDR3, as DNA: TGTGCCAGCAGCCGTCTGGGGGGGGATGGCTACACCTTC. Translation: CASSRLGGDGYTF.

V and J are TRBV5-5 and TRBJ2-1; the D gene could be TRBD1 or TRBD2 (6 bases each). The CDR3 is made up of 12 amino acids. V was pared by 7 bases and J by 7 bases, with 12 bases between. Germline V gene data show CDR1 as SGHKS and CDR2 as YYEKEE (reference sequence). CDR3 in DNA: TGTGCCAGCTTGAGGGGGGCGAATGAGCAGTTCTTC. The encoded protein is CASLRGANEQFF. Full variable domain (missing parts from reference TRBV5-5 and TRBJ2-1): DAGVTQSPTHLIKTRGQQVTLRCSPISGHKSVSWYQQVLGQGPQFIFQYYEKEERGRGNFPDRFSARQFPNYSSELNVNALLLGDSALYLCASLRGANEQFFGPGTRLTVL.

The CDR3 DNA reads as TGCAGCGTTAACCACCAGGGGGAGCGATCGGGTACGCAGTATTTT. It specifies CSVNHQGERSGTQYF. V is TRBV29-1 and J is TRBJ2-3, with 7 bases identical to TRBD1. This CDR3 has 15 residues. J gave up 8 bases and V 5 bases, and 16 bases lay outside the gene matches. Looked up from germline, CDR1 is SQVTM and CDR2 is ANQGSEA.

V is TRBV4-1 and J is TRBJ2-4; 13 bases match TRBD2. This CDR3 comprises 19 residues. Germline CDR1 MGHRA, CDR2 YSYEKL. The J segment lost 0 bases and the V segment lost 0 bases, leaving 5 bases of the junction unmatched. CDR3 sequence reads: CASSQEGLAGRRAKNIQYF. The CDR3 coding sequence is TGCGCCAGCAGCCAAGAGGGACTAGCGGGGCGCCGAGCCAAAAACATTCAGTACTTC.

V is TRBV5-1 and J is TRBJ2-1; 13 nucleotides match TRBD2. The CDR3 is made up of 15 amino acids. CDR1 and CDR2 from the germline V gene are SGHRS and YFSETQ. V was pared by 4 bases and J by 7 bases, with 5 bases of the junction left unmatched. In DNA form, the CDR3 reads TGCGCCAGCAGCCAACTAGCGGGAGGGTTAAATGAGCAGTTCTTC. Translated, it gives CASSQLAGGLNEQFF.

V usage is TRBV4-1 and J usage is TRBJ1-3; D remains ambiguous. The CDR3 spans 17 residues. Germline assignment: CDR1 MGHRA and CDR2 YSYEKL. Trimming cost V 4 bases and J 4 bases, with 20 bases left between them. CDR3 protein: CASSPSYGSTSGNTIYF. CDR3 nucleotides: TGCGCCAGCAGCCCCTCCTACGGTAGCACGTCGGGAAACACCATATATTTT.

The V gene is TRBV5-4, the J gene TRBJ1-4; D is unclear. The CDR3 consists of 12 residues. CDR1 and CDR2 from the germline V gene are SGHNT and YYREEE (reference sequence). V dropped 1 base and J dropped 5 bases, with 3 bases sitting between them. The CDR3 is CASSLPNEKLFF. Written as DNA, the CDR3 is TGTGCCAGCAGCTTGCCGAATGAAAAACTGTTTTTT.

The V and J genes are TRBV28 and TRBJ1-1, with 7 bases that match TRBD1. The V gene's germline CDR1 is MDHEN and CDR2 SYDVKM. V lost 8 bases and J lost 1; bases outside the gene matches: 10. This CDR3 is built from 15 residues. CDR3 region: CASREGAIGNTEAFF. The CDR3 DNA follows: TGTGCCAGCCGAGAGGGGGCGATTGGGAACACTGAAGCTTTCTTT.

This clone was recorded only once. V and J are TRBV6-1 and TRBJ2-5, with 8 nucleotides matching TRBD2. This CDR3 contains 14 residues. J was trimmed by 4 bases and V by 8 bases; bases with no gene match: 9. The germline V gene has CDR1 MNHNS and CDR2 SASEGT. The CDR3 loop is CASRIVAGLETQYF. CDR3 DNA: TGTGCCAGCCGGATAGTAGCGGGGCTAGAGACCCAGTACTTC.

This clone was counted once. The chain has TRBV29-1 and TRBJ1-2; TRBD1 is a possible D gene (5 bases). The germline V gene encodes CDR1 SQVTM and CDR2 ANQGSEA. V was clipped by 7 bases and J by 6 bases, with 15 bases between them. This CDR3 has 12 amino acids. In DNA form, the CDR3 reads TGCAGCGCGTCCAAAGACAGAGATGGCTACACCTTC. Translated: CSASKDRDGYTF.

This chain joins TRBV5-1 and TRBJ2-2, with D maybe TRBD1 (6 bases). Germline V gene data show CDR1 as SGHRS and CDR2 as YFSETQ. V was trimmed by 3 bases and J by 3 bases, leaving 9 bases between them. The CDR3 contains 14 residues. Here the CDR3 DNA reads TGCGCCAGCAGCTACTGGACAGACACCGGGGAGCTGTTTTTT. This codes for CASSYWTDTGELFF.

The V and J genes are TRBV7-6 and TRBJ2-1; D is possibly TRBD2 (7 bases). Trimming took off 5 bases at V and 1 base at J, with 15 bases between the two ends. Germline CDR1 reads SGHVS; CDR2 reads FNYEAQ. The CDR3 extends over 16 amino acids. CDR3 nucleotide sequence: TGTGCCAGCAGCAGTGGGGGCGGGGGATCCTACAATGAGCAGTTCTTC. It encodes CASSSGGGGSYNEQFF.

This chain connects TRBV2 to TRBJ1-6; 8 bases map to TRBD1. V dropped 2 bases and J dropped 8; count of bases not matched to a gene: 8. CDR1 and CDR2 (germline): SNHLY, FYNNEI. This CDR3 spans 16 amino acids. CDR3 amino acids: CASSERAGGVDSPLHF. The CDR3 DNA is TGTGCCAGCAGTGAAAGGGCAGGGGGCGTAGATTCACCCCTCCACTTT.

The chain combines TRBV6-1 with TRBJ1-2; D gene uncertain. The CDR3 spans 12 residues. Germline V gives CDR1 MNHNS, CDR2 SASEGT. The germline V and J ends were trimmed by 1 base and 7 bases, with 7 bases remaining between them. Here the CDR3 DNA reads TGTGCCAGCAGTGAAGACTTCCCTGGCTACACCTTC. Residues: CASSEDFPGYTF.

The chain combines TRBV5-8 with TRBJ2-3; TRBD2 aligns across 13 bases. V lost 2 bases to trimming and J lost 3 bases; unmatched junction nucleotides: 6. The CDR3 has 17 residues. Germline assignment: CDR1 SGHTS and CDR2 YDEGEE. This chain's CDR3 is CASSFARTSGGTDTQYF. In DNA form, the CDR3 reads TGTGCCAGCAGCTTTGCCCGGACTAGCGGGGGAACAGATACGCAGTATTTT.

The chain has TRBV7-2 and TRBJ1-4; no clear D. The CDR3 covers 15 residues. Germline V gene sequence: CDR1 SGHTA, CDR2 FQGNSA. Trimming pared 5 bases from V and 3 bases from J, leaving 13 bases between. CDR3 region: CASSPENKANEKLFF. CDR3 DNA sequence: TGTGCCAGCAGCCCCGAGAACAAAGCTAATGAAAAACTGTTTTTT.

The chain is built from TRBV6-1 and TRBJ2-3; 7 bases map to TRBD2. The junction had 7 bases not matched to a gene; V was cut back by 3 bases and J by 4 bases. The CDR3 is 15 residues long. Germline CDR1 and CDR2: MNHNS and SASEGT. The chain's CDR3 is CASSDSGGSADTQYF. The CDR3 coding sequence is TGTGCCAGCAGTGATTCCGGGGGGAGTGCAGATACGCAGTATTTT.

The V and J genes are TRBV7-9 and TRBJ2-5, with D perhaps matching TRBD1 (5 bases). CDR3 length: 15 amino acids. Looked up from germline, CDR1 is SEHNR and CDR2 is FQNEAQ (reference sequence). The V gene lost 7 bases and the J gene lost 4 bases, with 19 bases spanning the gap. The CDR3 region is CASMLDGAEGETQYF. Written as DNA, the CDR3 is TGTGCCAGCATGCTAGATGGGGCGGAAGGAGAGACCCAGTACTTC.

This sequence joins TRBV19 and TRBJ2-7; D not certain. Trimming shortened V by 7 bases and J by 4 bases, and 17 bases separated the two germline ends. The CDR3 runs 14 residues. Germline V gene lookup returns CDR1 LNHDA and CDR2 SQIVND (reference sequence). The CDR3 DNA follows: TGTGCCAGTACCCATCACTCGAATCCGTACGAGCAGTACTTC. Translating it yields CASTHHSNPYEQYF.

J is TRBJ2-2 and V is TRBV5-1; either TRBD1 or TRBD2 may supply D (5 bases each). Germline CDR1 and CDR2: SGHRS and YFSETQ. V was cut by 0 bases and J by 4 bases, with 7 bases left in between. The CDR3 consists of 14 residues. The CDR3, as DNA: TGCGCCAGCAGCTTGGGGGGGAGCACCGGGGAGCTGTTTTTT. It is translated as CASSLGGSTGELFF.

The chain uses TRBV28 and TRBJ2-5; TRBD2 matches at 8 bases. Trimming took 6 bases from V and 1 from J; bases not matched to a gene: 10. Per the germline V gene, CDR1 is MDHEN and CDR2 is SYDVKM. CDR3 size: 16 residues. CDR3: CASSSPWSGGQETQYF. The CDR3 nucleotides are TGTGCCAGCAGCTCCCCCTGGAGCGGGGGCCAAGAGACCCAGTACTTC.

The chain links TRBV6-6 to TRBJ2-7, with a weak D call TRBD1 (5 bases). CDR3 length: 11 residues. V dropped 6 bases and J dropped 2 bases, with 5 bases sitting between them. Germline V CDR1 and CDR2: MNHNY, SVGAGI (reference sequence). CDR3: CASRGPYEQYF. CDR3 DNA: TGTGCCAGCAGGGGGCCCTACGAGCAGTACTTC.

This clone was detected only a few times. The gene calls are TRBV2 and TRBJ2-7, with 11 bases aligning to TRBD2. Germline assignment: CDR1 SNHLY and CDR2 FYNNEI. Trimming removed 7 bases from V and 6 bases from J; junction bases left unmatched: 14. The CDR3 covers 16 residues. CDR3 region: CASNLDSGRAAGEQYF. The DNA for the CDR3 is TGTGCCAGCAACCTAGATAGCGGGAGGGCCGCGGGCGAGCAGTACTTC.

This clone appeared a single time. The V and J genes are TRBV4-2 and TRBJ2-3; D might be TRBD2 (7 bases). The CDR3 covers 18 residues. The V end was cut by 0 bases, the J end by 4 bases, with 20 bases between. Germline V gene data show CDR1 as LGHNA and CDR2 as YNFKEQ. CDR3 protein: CASSQETASRGGADTQYF. The CDR3, as DNA: TGTGCCAGCAGCCAAGAGACAGCTAGCCGAGGGGGGGCAGATACGCAGTATTTT.